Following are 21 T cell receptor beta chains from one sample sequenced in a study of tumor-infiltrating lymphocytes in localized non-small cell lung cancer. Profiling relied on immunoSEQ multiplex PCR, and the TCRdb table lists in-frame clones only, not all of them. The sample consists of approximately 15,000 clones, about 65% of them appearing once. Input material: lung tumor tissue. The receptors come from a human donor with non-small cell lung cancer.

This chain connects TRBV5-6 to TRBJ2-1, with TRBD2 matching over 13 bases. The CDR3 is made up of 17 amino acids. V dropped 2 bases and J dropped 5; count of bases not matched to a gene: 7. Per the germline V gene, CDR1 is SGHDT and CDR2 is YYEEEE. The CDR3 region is CASSLLAGGIDDNEQFF. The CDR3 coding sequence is TGTGCCAGCAGCTTACTAGCGGGAGGGATTGACGACAATGAGCAGTTCTTC.

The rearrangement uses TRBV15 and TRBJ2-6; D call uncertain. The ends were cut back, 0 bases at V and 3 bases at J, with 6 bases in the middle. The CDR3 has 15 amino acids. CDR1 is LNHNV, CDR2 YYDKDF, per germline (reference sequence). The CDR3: CATSRDLIGANVLTF. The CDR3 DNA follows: TGTGCCACCAGCAGAGACCTTATTGGGGCCAACGTCCTGACTTTC. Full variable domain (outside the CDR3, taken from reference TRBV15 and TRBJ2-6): DAMVIQNPRYQVTQFGKPVTLSCSQTLNHNVMYWYQQKSSQAPKLLFHYYDKDFNNEADTPDNFQSRRPNTSFCFLDIRSPGLGDTAMYLCATSRDLIGANVLTFGAGSRLTVL.

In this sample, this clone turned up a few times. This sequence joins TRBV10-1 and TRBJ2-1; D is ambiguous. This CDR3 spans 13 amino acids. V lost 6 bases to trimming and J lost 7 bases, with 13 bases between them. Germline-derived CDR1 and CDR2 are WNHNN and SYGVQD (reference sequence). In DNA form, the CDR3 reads TGCGCCAGCAGCGCCTATGTGGCGAATGAGCAGTTCTTC. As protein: CASSAYVANEQFF.

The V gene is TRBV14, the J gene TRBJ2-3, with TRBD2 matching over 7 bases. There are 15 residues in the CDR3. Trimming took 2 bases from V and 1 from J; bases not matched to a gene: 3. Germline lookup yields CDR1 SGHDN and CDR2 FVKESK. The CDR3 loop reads CASSQLAGGTDTQYF. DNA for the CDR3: TGTGCCAGCAGCCAACTGGCGGGAGGCACAGATACGCAGTATTTT.

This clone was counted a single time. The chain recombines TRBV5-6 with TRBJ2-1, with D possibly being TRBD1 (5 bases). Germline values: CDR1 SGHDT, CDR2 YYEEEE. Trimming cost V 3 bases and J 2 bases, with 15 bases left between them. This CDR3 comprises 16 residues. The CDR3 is CASSSRGLLTYNEQFF. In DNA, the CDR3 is TGTGCCAGCAGCTCTAGGGGCCTCCTAACCTACAATGAGCAGTTCTTC.

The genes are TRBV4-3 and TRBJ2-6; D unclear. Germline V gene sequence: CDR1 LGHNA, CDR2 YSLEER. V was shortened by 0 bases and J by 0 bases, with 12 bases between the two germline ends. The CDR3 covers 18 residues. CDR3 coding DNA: TGCGCCAGCAGCCAAGAAGGTGTGGGTAACTCTGGGGCCAACGTCCTGACTTTC. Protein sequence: CASSQEGVGNSGANVLTF.

The CDR3 DNA follows: TGTGCCAGCAGCCTATTGGGTTCTAGCGGGAGAGGAGATACGCAGTATTTT. It codes for CASSLLGSSGRGDTQYF. The gene calls are TRBV11-2 and TRBJ2-3; 10 positions match TRBD2. Trimming took 5 bases from V and 5 from J; bases not matched to a gene: 13. The CDR3 length is 17 residues. Germline assignment: CDR1 SGHAT and CDR2 FQNNGV.

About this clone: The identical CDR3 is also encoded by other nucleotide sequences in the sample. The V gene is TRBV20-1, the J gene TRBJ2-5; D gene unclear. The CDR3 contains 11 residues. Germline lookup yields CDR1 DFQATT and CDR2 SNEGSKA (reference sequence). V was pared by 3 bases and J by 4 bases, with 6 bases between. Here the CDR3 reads CSARMGETQYF. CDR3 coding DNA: TGCAGTGCTAGGATGGGAGAGACCCAGTACTTC.

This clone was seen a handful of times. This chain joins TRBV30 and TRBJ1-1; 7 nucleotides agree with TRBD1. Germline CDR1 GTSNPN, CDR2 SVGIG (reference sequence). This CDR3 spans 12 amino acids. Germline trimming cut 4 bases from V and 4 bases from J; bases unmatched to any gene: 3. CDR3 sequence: CAWTTGRTEAFF. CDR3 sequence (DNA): TGTGCCTGGACGACAGGGCGCACTGAAGCTTTCTTT. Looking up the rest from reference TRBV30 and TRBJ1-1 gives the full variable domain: SQTIHQWPATLVQPVGSPLSLECTVEGTSNPNLYWYRQAAGRGLQLLFYSVGIGQISSEVPQNLSASRPQDRQFILSSKKLLLSDSGFYLCAWTTGRTEAFFGQGTRLTVV.

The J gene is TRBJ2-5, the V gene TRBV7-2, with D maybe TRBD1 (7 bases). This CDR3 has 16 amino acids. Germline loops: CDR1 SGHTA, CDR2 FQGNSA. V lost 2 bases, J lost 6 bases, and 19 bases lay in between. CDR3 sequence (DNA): TGTGCCAGCAGCTTAAAAGGGTCGGCAGGGGGGAAGACCCAGTACTTC. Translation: CASSLKGSAGGKTQYF.

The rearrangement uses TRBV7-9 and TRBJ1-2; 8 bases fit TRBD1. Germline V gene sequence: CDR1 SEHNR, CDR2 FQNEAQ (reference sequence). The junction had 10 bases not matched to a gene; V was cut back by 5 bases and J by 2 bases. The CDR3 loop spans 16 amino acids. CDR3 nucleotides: TGTGCCAGCAGCCCCCTCGGACAGGGAATCAACTATGGCTACACCTTC. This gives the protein CASSPLGQGINYGYTF.

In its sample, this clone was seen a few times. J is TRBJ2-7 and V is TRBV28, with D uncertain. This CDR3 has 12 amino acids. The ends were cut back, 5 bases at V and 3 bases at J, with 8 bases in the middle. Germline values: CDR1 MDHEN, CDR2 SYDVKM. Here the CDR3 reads CASSPYHYEQYF. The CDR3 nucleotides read TGTGCCAGCAGTCCCTATCACTACGAGCAGTACTTC.

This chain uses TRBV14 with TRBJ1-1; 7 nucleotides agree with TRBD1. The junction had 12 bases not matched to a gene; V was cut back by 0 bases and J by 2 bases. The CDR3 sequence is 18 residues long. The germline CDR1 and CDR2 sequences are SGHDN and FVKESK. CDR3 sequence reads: CASSQELWDSATNTEAFF. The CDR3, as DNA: TGTGCCAGCAGCCAAGAGTTGTGGGACAGTGCCACTAACACTGAAGCTTTCTTT.

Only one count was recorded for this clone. The CDR3 region has the DNA TGTGCCAGCAGTACCGGGACTAGCGGGGGGGGGACCCAGTACTTC. Amino acid sequence: CASSTGTSGGGTQYF. The chain carries TRBV28 and TRBJ2-5; 16 nucleotides match TRBD2. CDR1 and CDR2 (germline): MDHEN, SYDVKM. The trim removed 5 bases at V and 7 bases at J, leaving 4 bases unmatched. The CDR3 runs to 15 residues.

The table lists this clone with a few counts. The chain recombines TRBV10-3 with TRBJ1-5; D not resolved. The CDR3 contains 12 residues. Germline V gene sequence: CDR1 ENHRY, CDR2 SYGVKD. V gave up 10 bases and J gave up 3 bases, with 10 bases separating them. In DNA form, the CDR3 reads TGTGCCAGCGGGTTTGACAATCAGCCCCAGCATTTT. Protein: CASGFDNQPQHF.

This chain's CDR3 is CASSPGTGGIEKLFF. DNA for the CDR3: TGTGCCAGCAGCCCAGGGACAGGGGGCATTGAAAAACTGTTTTTT. V usage is TRBV6-5 and J usage is TRBJ1-4; 12 bases align to TRBD1. This CDR3 spans 15 amino acids. The junction had 6 bases not matched to a gene; V was cut back by 6 bases and J by 7 bases. Per germline, CDR1 MNHEY and CDR2 SVGAGI.

CDR3 nucleotides: TGCAGCGTTGAAGCGGGGGTCACTGAAGCTTTCTTT. This gives the protein CSVEAGVTEAFF. This sequence joins TRBV29-1 and TRBJ1-1, with D perhaps TRBD1 (5 bases). Germline-derived CDR1 and CDR2 are SQVTM and ANQGSEA. V was pared by 1 base and J by 4 bases, with 7 bases between. This CDR3 spans 12 amino acids.

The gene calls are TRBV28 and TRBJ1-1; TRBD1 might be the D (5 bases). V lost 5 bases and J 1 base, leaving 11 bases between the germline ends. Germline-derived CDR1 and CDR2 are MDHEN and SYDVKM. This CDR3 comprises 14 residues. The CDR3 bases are TGTGCCAGCAGTCCAGGGCTGAGGAACACTGAAGCTTTCTTT. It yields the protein CASSPGLRNTEAFF.

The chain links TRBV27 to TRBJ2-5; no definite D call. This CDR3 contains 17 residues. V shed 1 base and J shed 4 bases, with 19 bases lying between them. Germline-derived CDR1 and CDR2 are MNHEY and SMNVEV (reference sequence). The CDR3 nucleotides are TGTGCCAGCAGTTTATTCCAGGATCCGAAGCAAGGAGAGACCCAGTACTTC. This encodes CASSLFQDPKQGETQYF.

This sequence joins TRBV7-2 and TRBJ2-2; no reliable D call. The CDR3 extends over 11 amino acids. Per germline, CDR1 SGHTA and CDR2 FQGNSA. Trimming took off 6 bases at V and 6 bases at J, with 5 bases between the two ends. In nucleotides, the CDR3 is TGTGCCAGCAGAATAGCCGGGGAGCTGTTTTTT. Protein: CASRIAGELFF.

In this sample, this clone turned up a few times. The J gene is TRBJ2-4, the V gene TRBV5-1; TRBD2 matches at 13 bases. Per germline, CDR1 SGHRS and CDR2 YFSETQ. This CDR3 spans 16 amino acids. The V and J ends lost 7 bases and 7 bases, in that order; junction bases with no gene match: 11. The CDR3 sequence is CASATTSGGARNIQYF. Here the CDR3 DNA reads TGCGCCAGCGCCACTACTAGCGGGGGGGCCCGGAACATTCAGTACTTC. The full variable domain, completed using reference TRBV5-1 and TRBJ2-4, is KAGVTQTPRYLIKTRGQQVTLSCSPISGHRSVSWYQQTPGQGLQFLFEYFSETQRNKGNFPGRFSGRQFSNSRSEMNVSTLELGDSALYLCASATTSGGARNIQYFGAGTRLSVL.